Listed below are T cell receptor beta chains from one sample, sequenced in a study of spatial heterogeneity in lung cancer. TCRdb redid the calling of the 5' RACE reads with MiXCR, one entry per CDR3 protein. Here the sample spans under 14,000 distinct CDR3 sequences, roughly 24% being singletons. Sequenced here: PBMCs, sampled at surgery. These receptors all stem from a female donor with early-stage non-small cell lung cancer. CDR3s include the opening cysteine and the closing phenylalanine or tryptophan. Fields, in order: J gene, V gene, clone size, CDR3 length, D gene, CDR3 protein, CDR3 DNA. A D gene is named only where the DNA matches it firmly. The size entry is marked missing in some rows and otherwise reads once, few, many or a size class.

j_call: TRBJ1-2; v_call: TRBV4-2; clone_size: medium-sized; cdr3_length: 14; d_call: NA; cdr3_aa: CASSQDVRDDGYTF; cdr3_nt: TGTGCCAGCAGCCAAGATGTCAGGGACGATGGCTACACCTTC
j_call: TRBJ2-5; v_call: TRBV12-3/TRBV12-4; clone_size: NA; cdr3_length: 11; d_call: NA; cdr3_aa: CASSFWETQYF; cdr3_nt: TGTGCCAGCAGTTTCTGGGAGACCCAGTACTTC
j_call: TRBJ2-1; v_call: TRBV5-4; clone_size: few; cdr3_length: 16; d_call: TRBD2; cdr3_aa: CASSPAGLAGYNEQFF; cdr3_nt: TGTGCCAGCAGCCCGGCGGGACTAGCGGGCTACAATGAGCAGTTCTTC
j_call: TRBJ1-5; v_call: TRBV6-5; clone_size: medium-sized; cdr3_length: 15; d_call: NA; cdr3_aa: CASSYRRTGNQPQHF; cdr3_nt: TGTGCCAGCAGTTACCGGAGGACAGGCAATCAGCCCCAGCATTTT
j_call: TRBJ2-5; v_call: TRBV10-3; clone_size: few; cdr3_length: 14; d_call: NA; cdr3_aa: CAISELQSQETQYF; cdr3_nt: TGTGCCATCAGTGAGCTTCAGAGCCAAGAGACCCAGTACTTC
j_call: TRBJ2-7; v_call: TRBV6-5; clone_size: medium-sized; cdr3_length: 15; d_call: TRBD2; cdr3_aa: CASSYSAQRDYEQYF; cdr3_nt: TGTGCCAGCAGTTACTCGGCCCAGCGGGACTACGAGCAGTACTTC
j_call: TRBJ2-3; v_call: TRBV3-1; clone_size: NA; cdr3_length: 15; d_call: TRBD1; cdr3_aa: CASSPHRDRGDTQYF; cdr3_nt: TGTGCCAGCAGCCCTCACCGGGACAGGGGTGATACGCAGTATTTT
j_call: TRBJ1-5; v_call: TRBV28; clone_size: NA; cdr3_length: 14; d_call: NA; cdr3_aa: CASSSTVSNQPQHF; cdr3_nt: TGTGCCAGCAGTTCGACAGTTAGCAATCAGCCCCAGCATTTT
j_call: TRBJ2-5; v_call: TRBV7-7; clone_size: few; cdr3_length: 13; d_call: TRBD1; cdr3_aa: CASSQDREETQYF; cdr3_nt: TGTGCTAGCAGCCAGGACAGGGAAGAGACCCAGTACTTC
j_call: TRBJ1-2; v_call: TRBV29-1; clone_size: NA; cdr3_length: 14; d_call: TRBD1; cdr3_aa: CSVEARRQGHGYTF; cdr3_nt: TGCAGCGTTGAGGCCCGGAGACAGGGACATGGCTACACCTTC
j_call: TRBJ2-3; v_call: TRBV12-3/TRBV12-4; clone_size: many; cdr3_length: 14; d_call: NA; cdr3_aa: CASSRTIDTDTQYF; cdr3_nt: TGTGCCAGCAGTCGGACTATTGACACAGATACGCAGTATTTT
j_call: TRBJ2-7; v_call: TRBV20-1; clone_size: few; cdr3_length: 12; d_call: NA; cdr3_aa: CSARVGPWEQYF; cdr3_nt: TGCAGTGCTAGAGTGGGCCCGTGGGAGCAGTACTTC
j_call: TRBJ2-7; v_call: TRBV6-1; clone_size: NA; cdr3_length: 14; d_call: TRBD1; cdr3_aa: CASTVTGGTYEQYF; cdr3_nt: TGTGCCAGCACCGTGACAGGGGGAACCTACGAGCAGTACTTC
j_call: TRBJ2-7; v_call: TRBV20-1; clone_size: few; cdr3_length: 13; d_call: NA; cdr3_aa: CSARVGGGHEQYF; cdr3_nt: TGCAGTGCTAGAGTAGGCGGCGGGCACGAGCAGTACTTC
j_call: TRBJ2-6; v_call: TRBV6-2/TRBV6-3; clone_size: NA; cdr3_length: 16; d_call: NA; cdr3_aa: CASSSLQITGANVLIF; cdr3_nt: TGTGCCAGCAGTTCACTGCAGATTACTGGGGCCAACGTCCTGATTTTC
j_call: TRBJ2-1; v_call: TRBV24-1; clone_size: few; cdr3_length: 15; d_call: NA; cdr3_aa: CATGPTGPSENEQFF; cdr3_nt: TGTGCCACCGGGCCGACAGGCCCTTCAGAAAATGAGCAGTTCTTC
j_call: TRBJ1-2; v_call: TRBV20-1; clone_size: NA; cdr3_length: 14; d_call: NA; cdr3_aa: CSARAPHGERGYTF; cdr3_nt: TGCAGTGCTAGAGCACCCCATGGGGAGAGGGGCTACACCTTC
j_call: TRBJ2-5; v_call: TRBV28; clone_size: few; cdr3_length: 15; d_call: TRBD2; cdr3_aa: CASSKGPSGRETQYF; cdr3_nt: TGTGCCAGCAGCAAAGGACCTAGCGGGAGAGAGACCCAGTACTTC
j_call: TRBJ2-7; v_call: TRBV2; clone_size: medium-sized; cdr3_length: 13; d_call: TRBD1; cdr3_aa: CASRGDRTYEQYF; cdr3_nt: TGTGCCAGCAGAGGGGACAGAACCTACGAGCAGTACTTC
j_call: TRBJ1-6; v_call: TRBV7-2; clone_size: NA; cdr3_length: 16; d_call: NA; cdr3_aa: CASSLIGARNNSPLHF; cdr3_nt: TGTGCCAGCAGCTTAATTGGGGCGCGGAATAATTCACCCCTCCACTTT
j_call: TRBJ1-2; v_call: TRBV6-5; clone_size: NA; cdr3_length: 12; d_call: TRBD1; cdr3_aa: CASRQGIDGYTF; cdr3_nt: TGTGCCAGCAGACAGGGGATTGATGGCTACACCTTC
j_call: TRBJ2-1; v_call: TRBV25-1; clone_size: medium-sized; cdr3_length: 15; d_call: TRBD2; cdr3_aa: CASSGNLAGLSEQFF; cdr3_nt: TGTGCCAGCAGTGGAAACCTAGCGGGTTTGAGCGAGCAGTTCTTC
j_call: TRBJ1-3; v_call: TRBV19; clone_size: few; cdr3_length: 17; d_call: TRBD1; cdr3_aa: CASSISGTAYSGNTIYF; cdr3_nt: TGTGCCAGTAGTATCTCTGGGACAGCGTACTCTGGAAACACCATATATTTT
j_call: TRBJ2-5; v_call: TRBV6-2/TRBV6-3; clone_size: NA; cdr3_length: 15; d_call: NA; cdr3_aa: CASSYGWALAETQYF; cdr3_nt: TGTGCCAGCAGTTACGGGTGGGCCTTGGCGGAGACCCAGTACTTC
j_call: TRBJ2-1; v_call: TRBV5-4; clone_size: medium-sized; cdr3_length: 11; d_call: NA; cdr3_aa: CASSFANEQFF; cdr3_nt: TGTGCCAGCAGCTTTGCGAATGAGCAGTTCTTC
j_call: TRBJ2-7; v_call: TRBV10-1; clone_size: few; cdr3_length: 15; d_call: TRBD2; cdr3_aa: CASSEASGSGYEQYF; cdr3_nt: TGCGCCAGCAGTGAGGCCAGCGGGAGTGGGTACGAGCAGTACTTC